The following is a T cell receptor (beta chain) sequence with its context. The sample belongs to a study of blood T cell repertoires in COVID-19. In the study overall: PBMCs, B-cell-depleted T cells, or T cells provided the cDNA or gDNA that made up the material.

Clones were read by immunoSEQ multiplex PCR, and TCRdb kept only the in-frame ones, dropping some. Here the sample spans approximately 300,000 clones, approximately 90% being singletons. Seattle's enrolled individuals joined amid active infection and were then monitored longitudinally. V lost 5 bases and J lost 6, with 20 bases in between. Germline CDR1 and CDR2: LGHDT and YNNKEL (reference sequence). The CDR3 contains 16 residues. The sequence was obtained from a woman in her fifties or sixties with COVID-19, enrolled during active disease. The sample was peripheral blood. The J gene is TRBJ2-1, the V gene TRBV3-1 (or the pseudogene TRBV3-2); D might be TRBD1 (6 bases). CDR3: CASSFNRAPLVNEQFF. The CDR3, as DNA: TGTGCCAGCAGCTTCAACAGGGCCCCCTTAGTCAATGAGCAGTTCTTC.